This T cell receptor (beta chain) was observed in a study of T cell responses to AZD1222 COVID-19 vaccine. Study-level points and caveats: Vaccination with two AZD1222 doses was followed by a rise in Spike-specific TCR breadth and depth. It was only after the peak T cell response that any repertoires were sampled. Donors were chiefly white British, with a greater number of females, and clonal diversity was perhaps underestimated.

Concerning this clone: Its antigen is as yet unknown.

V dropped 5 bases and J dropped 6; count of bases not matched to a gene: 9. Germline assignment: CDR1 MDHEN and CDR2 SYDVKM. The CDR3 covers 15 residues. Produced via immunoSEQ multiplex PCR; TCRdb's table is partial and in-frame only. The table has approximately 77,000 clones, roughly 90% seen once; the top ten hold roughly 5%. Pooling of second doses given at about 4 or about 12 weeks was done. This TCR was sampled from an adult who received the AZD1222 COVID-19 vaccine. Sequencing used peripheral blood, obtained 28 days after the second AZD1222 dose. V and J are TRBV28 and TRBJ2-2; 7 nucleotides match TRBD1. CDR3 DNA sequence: TGTGCCAGCAGTCCGACAGGGATGGGGTCCGGGGAGCTGTTTTTT. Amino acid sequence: CASSPTGMGSGELFF.